The clone carrying this TCR beta chain occurred a few times. The method was immunoSEQ multiplex PCR; TCRdb's version includes in-frame clones alone and lacks a portion of them. Of 75,000 to 95,000 clones detected, about 94% appear once; the ten largest clones hold less than 0.3%. Germline loops: CDR1 LGHNA, CDR2 YNFKEQ. The CDR3 extends over 17 amino acids. J gave up 5 bases and V 0 bases, and 10 bases lay outside the gene matches. The sample comes from a study of technical replicates of blood from a few donors. The receptor was isolated from a human donor in good health. V is TRBV4-2 and J is TRBJ2-3; 8 nucleotides match TRBD2. Sequences were obtained from T cells isolated from PBMCs. CDR3 residues: CASSQDLGGSGRDTQYF. The CDR3, as DNA: TGTGCCAGCAGCCAAGATCTGGGCGGGAGCGGGAGAGATACGCAGTATTTT.